This TCR beta chain originates from a study of CD8+CD57+ T cells in acquired aplastic anemia. The template for TCR beta VDJ and CDR3 sequence profiling was genomic DNA. TCRdb re-derived calls from the reads in MiXCR, one entry per CDR3 protein. Here the sample spans hundreds of thousands of distinct CDR3 sequences, roughly 64% being singletons. This clonotype appeared a few times. CDR3 length: 10 residues. Germline CDR1 is SQVTM and CDR2 is ANQGSEA. The V end lost 6 bases, the J end lost 6 bases, and 7 bases lay between the germline ends. V gene TRBV29-1 combines with J gene TRBJ2-3; D call uncertain. This clonotype originated in a human donor in good health, serving as a control. What was sequenced was sorted CD4+, CD8+, or CD8+CD57+ T cells (not recorded which) from PBMCs. DNA for the CDR3: TGCAGCGTCGCGTGGGATACGCAGTATTTT. It yields the protein CSVAWDTQYF.